This T cell receptor (beta chain) originates from a study of somatic mutations in cytotoxic T cells in rheumatoid arthritis. General study results and limits: Age was associated with higher CD8+ clonality in rheumatoid arthritis patients, not in healthy controls. Exceedance of 20% of CD8+ cells by the largest CD8+ clone occurred in 8 of 65 patients.

Between the trimmed V and J ends, which lost 1 base and 2 bases, there was a span of 8 bases. The CDR3 contains 15 residues. Per the germline V gene, CDR1 is SGHVS and CDR2 is FNYEAQ. Notes on this clone: What it recognizes is unknown.

Sequenced by immunoSEQ multiplex PCR; TCRdb stores in-frame clones only, minus some. The sample yields about 19,000 clones, approximately 78% seen once. The chain has TRBV7-6 and TRBJ2-2; weak D call: TRBD2 (6 bases). Source material: CD8+ T cells sorted from blood. The TCR was taken from an adult with rheumatoid arthritis. The DNA of the CDR3 is TGTGCCAGCAGCTTAGGAGGGACTAACACCGGGGAGCTGTTTTTT. It is translated as CASSLGGTNTGELFF.